Given below is one TCR beta chain in context. How the authors handled the data: Reference gene primers were amplified, and this amplification served to estimate nucleated cell counts. This table comes from immunoSEQ multiplex PCR, and its TCRdb copy is limited to in-frame clones, with some not included. V, J and clone size are taken as reported in that table, and D and trimming were inferred from the DNA itself. The table shows 100,000 to 150,000 clones, with over 70% occurring only once. The data belong to a study of blood T cell repertoires in COVID-19. Study summary: Acute and convalescent COVID-19 samples came from the United States, Italy and Spain. PBMCs, B-cell-depleted T cells, or T cells were the source of the cDNA or gDNA that made up the material.

This CDR3 has 15 amino acids. Trimming left V 1 base short and J 4 bases short, with 11 bases between. Germline V gives CDR1 SGDLS, CDR2 YYNGEE. The rearrangement uses TRBV9 and TRBJ2-2; weak D call: TRBD1 (5 bases). This TCR came from an elderly man with active or convalescent COVID-19. The sequenced material came from peripheral blood. This chain's CDR3 is CASSVLPGPTGELFF. In nucleotides, the CDR3 is TGTGCCAGCAGCGTACTGCCAGGGCCCACCGGGGAGCTGTTTTTT. The full variable domain, with the rest looked up from reference TRBV9 and TRBJ2-2, is DSGVTQTPKHLITATGQRVTLRCSPRSGDLSVYWYQQSLDQGLQFLIQYYNGEERAKGNILERFSAQQFPDLHSELNLSSLELGDSALYFCASSVLPGPTGELFFGEGSRLTVL.